This TCR beta chain derives from a study of OX40 agonist ivuxolimab in advanced cancers. Trimming took 2 bases from V and 4 from J; bases not matched to a gene: 1. Germline CDR1 reads KGHSH; CDR2 reads LQKENI. The CDR3 runs to 14 residues. Patients were ruled out by autoimmune disease history or systemic immunosuppression. Assay used: immunoSEQ multiplex PCR; TCRdb lists only in-frame clones, some missing. The table lists 80,000 to 100,000 clones, around 85% of them singletons. The chain has TRBV18 and TRBJ1-1; TRBD1 agrees at 10 bases. Sequenced here: CD4+ or CD8+ T cells sorted from blood, sampled in a trial of the OX40 agonist ivuxolimab. The receptor was isolated from an adult with an advanced solid tumor such as melanoma, head and neck, liver or kidney cancer. CDR3 nucleotide sequence: TGTGCCAGCTCACCAGGGGACAGGGGCACTGAAGCTTTCTTT. It is translated as CASSPGDRGTEAFF.